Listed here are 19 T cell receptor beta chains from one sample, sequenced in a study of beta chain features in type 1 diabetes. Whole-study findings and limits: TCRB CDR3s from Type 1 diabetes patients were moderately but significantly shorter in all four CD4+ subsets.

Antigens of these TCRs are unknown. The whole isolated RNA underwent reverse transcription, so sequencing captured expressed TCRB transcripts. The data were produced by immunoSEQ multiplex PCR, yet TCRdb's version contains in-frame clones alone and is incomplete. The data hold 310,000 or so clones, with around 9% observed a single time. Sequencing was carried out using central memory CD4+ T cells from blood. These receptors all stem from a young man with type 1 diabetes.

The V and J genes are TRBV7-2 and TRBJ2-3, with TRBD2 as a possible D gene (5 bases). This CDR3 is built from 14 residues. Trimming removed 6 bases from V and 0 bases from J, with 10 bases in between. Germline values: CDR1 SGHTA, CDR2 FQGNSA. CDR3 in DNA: TGTGCCAGCAGACGAGGGATTAGCACAGATACGCAGTATTTT. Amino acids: CASRRGISTDTQYF.

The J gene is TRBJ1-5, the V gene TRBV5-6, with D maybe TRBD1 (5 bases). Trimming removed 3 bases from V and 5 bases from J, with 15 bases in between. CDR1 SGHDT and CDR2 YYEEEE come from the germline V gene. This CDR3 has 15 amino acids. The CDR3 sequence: CASSSGPRFDQPQHF. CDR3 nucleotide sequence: TGTGCCAGCAGCTCGGGACCCCGGTTCGATCAGCCCCAGCATTTT.

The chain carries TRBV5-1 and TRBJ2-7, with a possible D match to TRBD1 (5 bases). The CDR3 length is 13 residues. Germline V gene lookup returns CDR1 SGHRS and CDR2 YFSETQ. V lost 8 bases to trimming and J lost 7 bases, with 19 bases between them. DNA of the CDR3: TGCGCCAGTTTCCAGGACACCGTGGGAGAGCAGTACTTC. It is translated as CASFQDTVGEQYF.

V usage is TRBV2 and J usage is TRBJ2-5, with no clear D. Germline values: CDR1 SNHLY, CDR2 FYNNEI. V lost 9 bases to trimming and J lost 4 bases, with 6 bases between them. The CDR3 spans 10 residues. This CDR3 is CASFIETQYF. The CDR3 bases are TGTGCCAGTTTTATAGAGACCCAGTACTTC. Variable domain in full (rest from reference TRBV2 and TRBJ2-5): EPEVTQTPSHQVTQMGQEVILRCVPISNHLYFYWYRQILGQKVEFLVSFYNNEISEKSEIFDDQFSVERPDGSNFTLKIRSTKLEDSAMYFCASFIETQYFGPGTRLLVL.

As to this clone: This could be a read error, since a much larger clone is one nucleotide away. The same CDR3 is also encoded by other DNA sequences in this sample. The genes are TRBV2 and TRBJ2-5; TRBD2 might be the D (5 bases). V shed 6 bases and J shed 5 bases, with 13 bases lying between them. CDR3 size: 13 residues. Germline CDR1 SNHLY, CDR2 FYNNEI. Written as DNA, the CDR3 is TGTGCCAGCAGAAGAAGATTAGCGGAGACCCAGTACTTC. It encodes CASRRRLAETQYF.

For the CDR3, the DNA is TGCGCCAGCAGCCAAGGACTACCCACAGATACGCAGTATTTT. This sequence encodes CASSQGLPTDTQYF. The chain employs TRBV5-1 and TRBJ2-3; D is perhaps TRBD2 (6 bases). The CDR3 loop spans 14 amino acids. Deletions cut 4 bases from V and 2 bases from J, with 11 bases between. Germline lookup yields CDR1 SGHRS and CDR2 YFSETQ.

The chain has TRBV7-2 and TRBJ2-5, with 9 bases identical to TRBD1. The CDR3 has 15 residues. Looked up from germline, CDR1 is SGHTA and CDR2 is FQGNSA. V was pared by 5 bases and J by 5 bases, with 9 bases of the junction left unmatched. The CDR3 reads CASSPGQGLEETQYF. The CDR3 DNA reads TGTGCCAGCAGCCCGGGACAGGGATTGGAGGAGACCCAGTACTTC.

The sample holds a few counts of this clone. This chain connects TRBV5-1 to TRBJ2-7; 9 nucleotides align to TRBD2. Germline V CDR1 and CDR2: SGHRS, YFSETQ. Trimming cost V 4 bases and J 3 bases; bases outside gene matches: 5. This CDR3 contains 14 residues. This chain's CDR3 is CASSVTSGLYEQYF. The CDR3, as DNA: TGCGCCAGCAGCGTAACTAGCGGGCTCTACGAGCAGTACTTC.

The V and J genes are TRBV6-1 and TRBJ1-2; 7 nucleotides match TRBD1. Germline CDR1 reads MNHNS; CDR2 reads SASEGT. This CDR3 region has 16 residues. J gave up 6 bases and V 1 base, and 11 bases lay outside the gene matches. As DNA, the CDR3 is TGTGCCAGCAGTGAAGGAGCTACAGGGGTTAGAGATGGCTACACCTTC. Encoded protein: CASSEGATGVRDGYTF.

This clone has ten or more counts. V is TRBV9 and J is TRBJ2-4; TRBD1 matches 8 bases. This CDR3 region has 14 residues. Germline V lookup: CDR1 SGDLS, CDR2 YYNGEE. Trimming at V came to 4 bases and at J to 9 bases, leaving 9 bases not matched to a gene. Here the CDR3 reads CASSPGQGVVIQYF. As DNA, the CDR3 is TGTGCCAGCAGCCCAGGACAGGGAGTCGTCATTCAGTACTTC. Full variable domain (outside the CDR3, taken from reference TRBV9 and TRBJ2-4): DSGVTQTPKHLITATGQRVTLRCSPRSGDLSVYWYQQSLDQGLQFLIQYYNGEERAKGNILERFSAQQFPDLHSELNLSSLELGDSALYFCASSPGQGVVIQYFGAGTRLSVL.

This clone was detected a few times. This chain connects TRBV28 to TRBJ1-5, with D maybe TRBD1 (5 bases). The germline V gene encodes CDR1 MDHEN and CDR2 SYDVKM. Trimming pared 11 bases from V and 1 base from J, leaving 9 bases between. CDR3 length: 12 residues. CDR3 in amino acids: CAARDSNQPQHF. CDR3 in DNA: TGTGCCGCCCGGGACAGCAATCAGCCCCAGCATTTT.

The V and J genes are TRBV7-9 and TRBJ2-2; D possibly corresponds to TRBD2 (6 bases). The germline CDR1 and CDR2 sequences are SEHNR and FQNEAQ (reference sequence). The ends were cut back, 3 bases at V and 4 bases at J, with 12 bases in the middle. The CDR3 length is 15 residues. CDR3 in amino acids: CASSFPLASTGELFF. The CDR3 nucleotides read TGTGCCAGCAGCTTTCCACTAGCTTCCACCGGGGAGCTGTTTTTT.

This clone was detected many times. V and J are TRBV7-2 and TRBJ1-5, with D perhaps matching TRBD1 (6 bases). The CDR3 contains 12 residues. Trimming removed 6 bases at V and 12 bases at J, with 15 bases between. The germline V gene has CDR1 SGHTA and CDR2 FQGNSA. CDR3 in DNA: TGTGCCAGCAGTACGGGCGGGGGGCACCAGCATTTT. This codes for CASSTGGGHQHF.

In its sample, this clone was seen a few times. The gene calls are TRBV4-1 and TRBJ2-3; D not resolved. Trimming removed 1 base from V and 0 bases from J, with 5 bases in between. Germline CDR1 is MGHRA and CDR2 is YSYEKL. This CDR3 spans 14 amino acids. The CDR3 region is CASSQGFSTDTQYF. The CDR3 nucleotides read TGCGCCAGCAGCCAAGGATTTAGCACAGATACGCAGTATTTT.

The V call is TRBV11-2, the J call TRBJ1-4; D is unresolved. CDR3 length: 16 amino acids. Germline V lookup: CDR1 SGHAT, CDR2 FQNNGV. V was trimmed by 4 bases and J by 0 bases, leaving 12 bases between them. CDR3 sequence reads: CASSSPRVTTNEKLFF. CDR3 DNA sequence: TGTGCCAGCAGCTCCCCTCGGGTAACAACTAATGAAAAACTGTTTTTT.

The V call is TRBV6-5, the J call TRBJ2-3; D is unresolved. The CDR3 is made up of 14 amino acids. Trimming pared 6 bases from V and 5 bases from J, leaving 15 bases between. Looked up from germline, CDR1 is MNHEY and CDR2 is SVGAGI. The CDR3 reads CASSPPGREDTQYF. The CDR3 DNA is TGTGCCAGCAGCCCCCCCGGTCGAGAAGATACGCAGTATTTT.

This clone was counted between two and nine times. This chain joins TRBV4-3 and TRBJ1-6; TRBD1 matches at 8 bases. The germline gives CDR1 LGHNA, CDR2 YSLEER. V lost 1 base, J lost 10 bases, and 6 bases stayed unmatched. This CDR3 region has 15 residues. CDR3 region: CASSQGQGAVSPLHF. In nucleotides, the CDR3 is TGCGCCAGCAGCCAAGGTCAGGGGGCGGTCTCACCCCTCCACTTT.

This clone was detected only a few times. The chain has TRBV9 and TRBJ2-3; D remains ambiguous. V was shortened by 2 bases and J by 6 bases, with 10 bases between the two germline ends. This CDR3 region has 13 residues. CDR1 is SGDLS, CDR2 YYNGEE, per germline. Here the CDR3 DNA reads TGTGCCAGCAGCGTGGGTCTGCGGGATACGCAGTATTTT. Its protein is CASSVGLRDTQYF. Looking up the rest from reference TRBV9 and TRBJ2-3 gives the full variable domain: DSGVTQTPKHLITATGQRVTLRCSPRSGDLSVYWYQQSLDQGLQFLIQYYNGEERAKGNILERFSAQQFPDLHSELNLSSLELGDSALYFCASSVGLRDTQYFGPGTRLTVL.

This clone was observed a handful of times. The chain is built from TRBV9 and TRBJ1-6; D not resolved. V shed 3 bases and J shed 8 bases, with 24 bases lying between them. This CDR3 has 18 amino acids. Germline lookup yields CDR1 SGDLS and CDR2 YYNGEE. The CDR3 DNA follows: TGTGCCAGCAGCGCACACTTCGGAGGACGGGGAATAGATTCACCCCTCCACTTT. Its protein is CASSAHFGGRGIDSPLHF.